The 15 T cell receptor beta chains below come from one sample, sequenced in a study of blood T cells in healthy people across ages. Alongside a J-beta primer mix, a sample-barcoded 5' primer served in a second PCR lasting about 7 to 11 cycles. Using its own MiXCR run on the 5' RACE reads, TCRdb lists one record per CDR3 protein. The table shows hundreds of thousands of distinct CDR3 sequences, with about three fifths occurring only once. Sequenced: blood. The receptors originated from a man aged 25 to 40 in good health.

This clonotype was seen repeatedly, ten times or more. The chain has TRBV5-1 and TRBJ2-7; 12 nucleotides align to TRBD2. Per germline, CDR1 SGHRS and CDR2 YFSETQ. This CDR3 has 15 residues. The V segment lost 4 bases and the J segment 7 bases; nucleotides outside the gene matches: 9. The CDR3 bases are TGCGCCAGCAGCATGCCGGGACTAGCGGGTAAAGAGCAGTACTTC. Translated, it gives CASSMPGLAGKEQYF. The full variable domain, its missing parts supplied by reference TRBV5-1 and TRBJ2-7, is KAGVTQTPRYLIKTRGQQVTLSCSPISGHRSVSWYQQTPGQGLQFLFEYFSETQRNKGNFPGRFSGRQFSNSRSEMNVSTLELGDSALYLCASSMPGLAGKEQYFGPGTRLTVT.

This chain links TRBV6-1 with TRBJ2-6; D possibly corresponds to TRBD2 (6 bases). This CDR3 contains 17 residues. Germline-derived CDR1 and CDR2 are MNHNS and SASEGT. Trimming left V 5 bases short and J 3 bases short, with 17 bases between. The CDR3 bases are TGTGCCAGCAGTCTTACGGGGGTTGGCGGTGGGGCCAACGTCCTGACTTTC. It is translated as CASSLTGVGGGANVLTF.

This chain joins TRBV7-2 and TRBJ2-7; D perhaps matches TRBD2 (5 bases). This CDR3 region has 12 residues. The V gene lost 2 bases and the J gene lost 4 bases, with 6 bases spanning the gap. CDR1 is SGHTA and CDR2 is FQGNSA in the germline V gene. DNA for the CDR3: TGTGCCAGCAGCTTAACTAGATACGAGCAGTACTTC. The encoded protein is CASSLTRYEQYF.

Note on this clonotype: A read error may account for a junction end that differs from germline. The chain recombines TRBV20-1 with TRBJ2-2; D ambiguous. This CDR3 has 14 amino acids. Germline CDR1 and CDR2: DFQATT and SNEGSKA (reference sequence). The CDR3 DNA reads TGCAGTGCTAGAGAGCGGACGAACGCCGGGGAGCTGTTTTTT. Translating gives CSARERTNAGELFF.

The sample holds a few counts of this clonotype. The chain has TRBV7-2 and TRBJ2-6; the D is unclear. V lost 1 base and J 4 bases, leaving 8 bases between the germline ends. Germline CDR1 and CDR2: SGHTA and FQGNSA. This CDR3 comprises 15 residues. This CDR3 reads CASSLEGAGANVLTF. CDR3 sequence (DNA): TGTGCCAGCAGCTTAGAAGGTGCGGGGGCCAACGTCCTGACTTTC.

The gene calls are TRBV7-8 and TRBJ2-4; the D call may be TRBD1 or TRBD2 (5 bases each). Trimming took 6 bases from V and 8 from J, leaving 20 bases between them. The germline CDR1 and CDR2 sequences are SGHVS and FQNEAQ. This CDR3 has 15 amino acids. The CDR3 region has the DNA TGTGCCAGCAGTCGAGAGGGGACGGCGGTGCACATTCAGTACTTC. It yields the protein CASSREGTAVHIQYF.

The chain joins TRBV6-6 to TRBJ1-5; D ambiguous. The CDR3 runs 14 residues. Germline loops: CDR1 MNHNY, CDR2 SVGAGI (reference sequence). Trimming shortened V by 2 bases and J by 1 base, and 6 bases separated the two germline ends. CDR3 DNA sequence: TGTGCCAGCAGTTACGTTCAGAGCAATCAGCCCCAGCATTTT. Amino acids: CASSYVQSNQPQHF.

The CDR3 DNA reads TGTGCCAGCAGCTTACATGGACTAGCCGCGCAAGATACGCAGTATTTT. This encodes CASSLHGLAAQDTQYF. V gene TRBV7-9 combines with J gene TRBJ2-3, with 8 bases identical to TRBD2. CDR3 length: 16 amino acids. Germline-derived CDR1 and CDR2 are SEHNR and FQNEAQ (reference sequence). Trimming took 2 bases from V and 5 from J; bases not matched to a gene: 9.

The rearrangement joins TRBV11-2 to TRBJ2-1; TRBD2 might be the D (6 bases). Per the germline V gene, CDR1 is SGHAT and CDR2 is FQNNGV. Trimming cost V 1 base and J 8 bases, with 12 bases left between them. This CDR3 comprises 14 residues. CDR3 sequence reads: CASSLGLAWDEQFF. For the CDR3, the DNA is TGTGCCAGCAGCTTAGGCCTAGCGTGGGATGAGCAGTTCTTC.

This chain joins TRBV14 and TRBJ2-3; a weak D match, TRBD1 (5 bases). Trimming removed 4 bases from V and 4 bases from J, with 15 bases in between. This CDR3 region has 15 residues. From germline, CDR1 is SGHDN and CDR2 FVKESK. CDR3: CASSPRTSRADTQYF. In nucleotides, the CDR3 is TGTGCCAGCAGCCCCCGTACCAGCAGGGCAGATACGCAGTATTTT.

J is TRBJ2-7 and V is TRBV28; possibly TRBD2 for D (7 bases). This CDR3 has 17 amino acids. Germline lookup yields CDR1 MDHEN and CDR2 SYDVKM. Trimming cost V 7 bases and J 0 bases, with 22 bases left between them. DNA of the CDR3: TGTGCCAGCATAGGGGGTGGAGGGGCTAGCGGCTCCTACGAGCAGTACTTC. Amino acids: CASIGGGGASGSYEQYF.

The V gene is TRBV5-6, the J gene TRBJ2-2; D is unresolved. The length of the CDR3 is 16 residues. Germline lookup yields CDR1 SGHDT and CDR2 YYEEEE. V was trimmed by 6 bases and J by 3 bases, leaving 18 bases between them. CDR3 nucleotide sequence: TGTGCCAGCACCCCCATCCGACGGATGGACACCGGGGAGCTGTTTTTT. It specifies CASTPIRRMDTGELFF.

The chain combines TRBV18 with TRBJ1-2; D call uncertain. Deletions cut 0 bases from V and 5 bases from J, with 10 bases between. The CDR3 runs to 14 residues. Germline V CDR1 and CDR2: KGHSH, LQKENI. This CDR3 is CASSPPGRLYGYTF. The DNA for the CDR3 is TGTGCCAGCTCACCACCCGGACGGCTGTATGGCTACACCTTC.

The rearrangement joins TRBV29-1 to TRBJ2-5; 7 bases line up with TRBD2. Germline V gives CDR1 SQVTM, CDR2 ANQGSEA. The trim removed 7 bases at V and 5 bases at J, leaving 10 bases unmatched. The CDR3 runs to 13 residues. DNA for the CDR3: TGCAGCGCCGGCCGGGACTATGGGGAGACCCAGTACTTC. Its protein is CSAGRDYGETQYF.

The chain links TRBV10-3 to TRBJ2-3; D gene uncertain. The V gene's germline CDR1 is ENHRY and CDR2 SYGVKD. The ends were cut back, 5 bases at V and 0 bases at J, with 15 bases in the middle. The CDR3 runs 16 residues. CDR3 in DNA: TGTGCCATCAGTCCAGAAGGCAGTGGGAGCACAGATACGCAGTATTTT. It specifies CAISPEGSGSTDTQYF.